Shown below are 10 T cell receptor beta chains from a single sample sequenced in a study of blood T cells in healthy people across ages. A second PCR, run for roughly 7 to 11 cycles, used a sample-barcoded 5' primer plus a J-beta primer mix. TCRdb redid the calling of the 5' RACE reads with MiXCR, one entry per CDR3 protein. The data hold over 950,000 distinct CDR3 sequences, with roughly half observed a single time. Sample: blood. The source of these receptors is a woman aged 55 to 70 in good health.

The rearrangement links TRBV6-1 to TRBJ1-5, with 12 bases that match TRBD1. Germline V CDR1 and CDR2: MNHNS, SASEGT. J was trimmed by 0 bases and V by 4 bases; bases with no gene match: 7. This CDR3 is built from 18 residues. The CDR3 sequence: CASSARDRGPFSNQPQHF. Written as DNA, the CDR3 is TGTGCCAGCAGTGCCCGGGACAGGGGGCCGTTTAGCAATCAGCCCCAGCATTTT.

This chain links TRBV10-3 with TRBJ1-5; D not certain. In germline, CDR1 is ENHRY, CDR2 SYGVKD. V was clipped by 0 bases and J by 15 bases, with 12 bases between them. CDR3 size: 12 residues. CDR3 bases: TGTGCCATCAGTGAGTCAGCGATGCCGCTGCATTTT. Its translation: CAISESAMPLHF.

This chain connects TRBV7-8 to TRBJ2-2; 9 bases map to TRBD2. There are 15 residues in the CDR3. The germline V gene encodes CDR1 SGHVS and CDR2 FQNEAQ. V trimming: 5 bases; J trimming: 2 bases; junction bases outside the gene matches: 3. CDR3 nucleotide sequence: TGTGCCAGCAGCCGTAGCGGGAGAAACACCGGGGAGCTGTTTTTT. This gives the protein CASSRSGRNTGELFF.

To note about this clonotype: This could be a read error, since a much larger clone is one nucleotide away. The J gene is TRBJ2-7, the V gene TRBV9; the D gene could be TRBD1 or TRBD2 (5 bases each). CDR3 size: 15 residues. In germline, CDR1 is SGDLS, CDR2 YYNGEE. This CDR3 reads CANSVEGMSSYEQYF. CDR3 sequence (DNA): TGTGCCAACAGCGTAGAGGGGATGAGCTCCTACGAGCAGTACTTC.

The chain links TRBV6-1 to TRBJ1-1, with TRBD1 as a possible D gene (5 bases). The germline V gene encodes CDR1 MNHNS and CDR2 SASEGT. The CDR3 extends over 12 amino acids. Trimming cost V 10 bases and J 4 bases, with 13 bases left between them. CDR3 nucleotides: TGTGCCACCTCGACAGAGCCCACTGAAGCTTTCTTT. Protein: CATSTEPTEAFF.

This rearrangement joins TRBV12-3 or TRBV12-4 to TRBJ2-5, with TRBD2 as a possible D gene (6 bases). The germline V and J ends were trimmed by 5 bases and 0 bases, with 19 bases remaining between them. This CDR3 has 17 amino acids. CDR3 nucleotide sequence: TGTGCCAGCAGTCCCAGTAGTAGCGGCGACTACCAAGAGACCCAGTACTTC. This gives the protein CASSPSSSGDYQETQYF.

This clonotype has only a few counts. This chain connects TRBV3-1 to TRBJ2-7; no reliable D call. The CDR3 is made up of 14 amino acids. Germline CDR1 and CDR2: LGHDT and YNNKEL (reference sequence). Trimming took 1 base from V and 5 from J, leaving 12 bases between them. CDR3 in DNA: TGTGCCAGCAGCCAAGGGATCGGCCCCCACGAGCAGTACTTC. The encoded protein is CASSQGIGPHEQYF.

A remark on this clonotype: One junction end disagrees with the germline gene, perhaps due to a read error. The chain uses TRBV29-1 and TRBJ2-1; D call uncertain. CDR1 is SQVTM, CDR2 ANQGSEA, per germline. The CDR3 consists of 13 residues. The CDR3 DNA reads as TGCAGCGCTGAAGGTCCGAGTTACAATGAGCAGTTCTTC. Its protein product is CSAEGPSYNEQFF.

In its sample, this clonotype was seen many times. V gene TRBV5-1 combines with J gene TRBJ2-3; D is unclear. V dropped 4 bases and J dropped 1 base, with 10 bases sitting between them. CDR1 and CDR2 from the germline V gene are SGHRS and YFSETQ. The CDR3 totals 14 residues. CDR3 protein: CASSTQTGTDTQYF. The CDR3 bases are TGCGCCAGCAGCACACAGACCGGCACAGATACGCAGTATTTT. The whole variable domain, filled in from reference TRBV5-1 and TRBJ2-3, reads KAGVTQTPRYLIKTRGQQVTLSCSPISGHRSVSWYQQTPGQGLQFLFEYFSETQRNKGNFPGRFSGRQFSNSRSEMNVSTLELGDSALYLCASSTQTGTDTQYFGPGTRLTVL.

This clonotype was detected once. This chain links TRBV7-2 with TRBJ1-2; tentatively, D is TRBD1 (5 bases). Germline V gene data show CDR1 as SGHTA and CDR2 as FQGNSA. Trimming pared 2 bases from V and 6 bases from J, leaving 13 bases between. CDR3 size: 14 residues. CDR3 in amino acids: CASSLHQGRDGYTF. CDR3 bases: TGTGCCAGCAGCTTACACCAGGGCAGAGATGGCTACACCTTC.